Listed below are T cell receptor beta chains from one sample, sequenced in a study of CD4 T cells in relation to SARS-CoV-2 and coronaviruses. These TCRs are of unknown antigen specificity. Libraries were prepared by immunoSEQ multiplex PCR; TCRdb keeps only in-frame clonotypes and omits some of them. Altogether roughly 41,000 clones are present, approximately 86% being singletons, with the ten largest covering approximately 4.5%. Sequenced: naive CD4+ T cells from PBMCs, cultured in vitro. The receptors originated from an adult with COVID-19. CDR3s include the opening cysteine and the closing phenylalanine or tryptophan. Expanded clones get a size class; other rows say once, few or many, or leave the size out.

CDR3 | J | V | size
CASSRGYSGANVLTF | TRBJ2-6 | TRBV7-9 | .
CAISESTPSGEETQYF | TRBJ2-5 | TRBV10-3 | .
CASLSSAGTRNYEQYF | TRBJ2-7 | TRBV2 | .
CASSRLETQYF | TRBJ2-5 | TRBV11-1 | .
CASSLLGLSSYNSPLHF | TRBJ1-6 | TRBV28 | few
CASSLDNRERGEQYF | TRBJ2-7 | TRBV7-3 | .
CASSPRQGTGSGYTF | TRBJ1-2 | TRBV7-9 | .
CASTWRTNTGELFF | TRBJ2-2 | TRBV6-5 | .
CASTSGGLAGAGELFF | TRBJ2-2 | TRBV28 | few
CSASKGQIDNQPQHF | TRBJ1-5 | TRBV20-1 | .
CASSLQGKRSEAFF | TRBJ1-1 | TRBV28 | .
CASRTGLDLNEQFF | TRBJ2-1 | TRBV18 | once
CASIRGLMNTEAFF | TRBJ1-1 | TRBV28 | .
CATSRGGSISGRRVAYEQYF | TRBJ2-7 | TRBV15 | .
CASSFARGETQYF | TRBJ2-5 | TRBV11-2 | .
CASSSPGPSRTEAFF | TRBJ1-1 | TRBV5-4 | .
CASSPLALVASYNEQFF | TRBJ2-1 | TRBV5-1 | few
CASSLRAETQYF | TRBJ2-5 | TRBV7-9 | .
CASRDGGAIEKLFF | TRBJ1-4 | TRBV2 | .
CASQNQEYSYNEQFF | TRBJ2-1 | TRBV2 | .
CASSWDRDQPQHF | TRBJ1-5 | TRBV12-3/TRBV12-4 | .
CAWSVQGTINQPQHF | TRBJ1-5 | TRBV30 | .
CASSVDGVGSTDTQYF | TRBJ2-3 | TRBV9 | .
CASKKDGDNQPQHF | TRBJ1-5 | TRBV6-5 | .
CASSQVRTPAESAYGYTF | TRBJ1-2 | TRBV4-2 | .
CAISDRSTGNIQYF | TRBJ2-4 | TRBV10-3 | .
CASSPPSAPTYEQYF | TRBJ2-7 | TRBV18 | .
CASSLEGGEQYF | TRBJ2-7 | TRBV5-1 | .
CASSGQGGGETQYF | TRBJ2-5 | TRBV9 | .